Listed below are T cell receptor beta chains from one sample, sequenced in a study of blood T cell repertoires in COVID-19. TCRdb's copy holds only in-frame clones and misses some; the assay was immunoSEQ multiplex PCR. The table includes some 130,000 clones, more than 85% detected once. The specimen sequenced was peripheral blood. Source of these receptors: a man aged 45-65 years with active or convalescent COVID-19. The CDR3 runs from the conserved cysteine through the conserved F or W. The order of the fields is V gene, J gene, clone size, D gene, CDR3 length, CDR3 protein, CDR3 DNA. A D gene is named only where the DNA matches it firmly. Only part of the rows carry a size: once, few, many, or a class if the clone is expanded.

TRBV11-2	TRBJ2-3	NA	TRBD2	16	CASSLTSGGAPDTQYF	TGTGCCAGCAGCCTGACTAGCGGGGGGGCCCCAGATACGCAGTATTTT
TRBV3-1/TRBV3-2	TRBJ2-7	NA	NA	15	CASSQVMGADYEQYF	TGTGCCAGCAGCCAAGTAATGGGGGCCGACTACGAGCAGTACTTC
TRBV19	TRBJ2-1	NA	NA	18	CASSTRRASAGLYNEQFF	TGTGCCAGTAGTACCCGTCGGGCTTCGGCAGGGCTCTACAATGAGCAGTTCTTC
TRBV19	TRBJ1-4	NA	NA	14	CASSSGTGNEKLFF	TGTGCCAGTAGTTCCGGGACTGGTAATGAAAAACTGTTTTTT
TRBV28	TRBJ2-5	NA	NA	19	CASSSRTGGQGLGSETQYF	TGTGCCAGCAGTTCCCGAACCGGGGGGCAGGGTTTAGGATCGGAGACCCAGTACTTC
TRBV7-9	TRBJ2-5	NA	TRBD2	16	CASSLAYGRAVETQYF	TGTGCCAGCAGCTTAGCCTACGGGAGGGCCGTTGAGACCCAGTACTTC
TRBV10-3	TRBJ2-5	NA	NA	14	CAISGTGRRETQYF	TGTGCCATCAGTGGAACAGGGAGAAGGGAGACCCAGTACTTC
TRBV6-1	TRBJ1-5	NA	TRBD1	14	CASSDRGSNQPQHF	TGTGCCAGCAGTGACAGGGGGTCCAATCAGCCCCAGCATTTT
TRBV19	TRBJ2-1	NA	TRBD1	14	CASSANRGQGEQFF	TGTGCCAGTAGTGCCAACAGGGGCCAGGGTGAGCAGTTCTTC
TRBV11-3	TRBJ2-1	NA	NA	17	CASSLDTHEQGRNEQFF	TGTGCCAGCAGCTTAGACACACACGAACAGGGGAGGAATGAGCAGTTCTTC
TRBV4-2	TRBJ2-1	NA	NA	14	CASSQEGAINEQFF	TGTGCCAGCAGCCAAGAAGGGGCTATTAATGAGCAGTTCTTC
TRBV2	TRBJ1-1	NA	NA	14	CASSERLSSTEAFF	TGTGCCAGCAGTGAGCGCCTTAGTAGCACTGAAGCTTTCTTT
TRBV30	TRBJ2-2	NA	NA	12	CAWRAASGELFF	TGTGCCTGGAGAGCCGCGTCCGGGGAGCTGTTTTTT
TRBV9	TRBJ2-1	NA	TRBD1	15	CASSARQGTYNEQFF	TGTGCCAGCAGCGCCCGACAGGGGACCTACAATGAGCAGTTCTTC
TRBV19	TRBJ1-5	NA	NA	15	CASSNSGGGNQPQHF	TGTGCCAGTAGTAATAGCGGTGGTGGCAATCAGCCCCAGCATTTT
TRBV14	TRBJ1-3	NA	NA	16	CASSQTMMSSGNTIYF	TGTGCCAGCAGCCAAACCATGATGAGCTCTGGAAACACCATATATTTT
TRBV9	TRBJ2-2	NA	NA	11	CASSRTGELFF	TGTGCCAGCAGCCGTACCGGGGAGCTGTTTTTT
TRBV5-4	TRBJ1-1	NA	TRBD1	16	CASRTRDSIMNTEAFF	TGTGCCAGCAGAACCCGGGACAGCATCATGAACACTGAAGCTTTCTTT
TRBV2	TRBJ2-2	NA	NA	15	CASSERQGWIGELFF	TGTGCCAGCAGTGAAAGGCAGGGGTGGATCGGGGAGCTGTTTTTT
TRBV28	TRBJ2-7	NA	NA	18	CASSLGVLGGGSSYEQYF	TGTGCCAGCAGTTTAGGGGTGTTAGGTGGGGGGAGCTCCTACGAGCAGTACTTC
TRBV4-3	TRBJ1-2	NA	TRBD1	14	CASSQGTGRYGYTF	TGCGCCAGCAGCCAGGGGACAGGGCGCTATGGCTACACCTTC
TRBV28	TRBJ2-1	NA	NA	16	CASSPNRVESYNEQFF	TGTGCCAGCAGTCCGAACAGGGTTGAAAGCTACAATGAGCAGTTCTTC
TRBV5-6	TRBJ2-2	NA	NA	15	CASSLVTYRAGELFF	TGTGCCAGCAGCTTGGTCACGTACAGGGCCGGGGAGCTGTTTTTT
TRBV11-2	TRBJ2-3	NA	NA	15	CASSLGHGKTDTQYF	TGTGCCAGCAGCTTAGGTCACGGGAAAACAGATACGCAGTATTTT
TRBV28	TRBJ1-6	NA	NA	17	CASSLPEATLGRSPLHF	TGTGCCAGCAGTTTGCCGGAAGCGACCCTCGGCCGTTCACCCCTCCACTTT
TRBV21-1	TRBJ1-2	NA	NA	13	CASPRQGVHGYTF	TGTGCCAGCCCCCGGCAGGGTGTTCATGGCTACACCTTC
TRBV21-1	TRBJ2-1	NA	NA	18	CASSDGTSGVSSYNEQFF	TGTGCCAGCAGCGACGGGACTAGCGGGGTGAGCTCCTACAATGAGCAGTTCTTC
TRBV5-1	TRBJ2-7	NA	TRBD2	16	CASSLVPSGGIYEQYF	TGCGCCAGCAGCTTGGTGCCTAGCGGGGGGATTTACGAGCAGTACTTC
TRBV14	TRBJ2-7	few	NA	16	CASRPTTGPHSYEQYF	TGTGCCAGCAGGCCTACCACAGGGCCACACTCCTACGAGCAGTACTTC
TRBV12-3/TRBV12-4	TRBJ1-2	NA	TRBD1	13	CASSADRFYGYTF	TGTGCCAGCAGTGCGGACAGGTTCTATGGCTACACCTTC
TRBV27	TRBJ2-3	NA	TRBD2	14	CASSRSGGVGTQYF	TGTGCCAGCAGCCGCAGCGGGGGGGTTGGTACGCAGTATTTT
TRBV9	TRBJ2-1	NA	TRBD2	15	CASSARLAGVDEQFF	TGTGCCAGCAGCGCCCGACTAGCGGGGGTGGATGAGCAGTTCTTC
TRBV11-3	TRBJ2-7	NA	TRBD2	17	CASSHTGTSGGAGEQYF	TGTGCCAGCAGCCATACCGGGACTAGCGGGGGGGCTGGCGAGCAGTACTTC
TRBV6-2/TRBV6-3	TRBJ2-1	NA	TRBD2	16	CASSTLAGVAYNEQFF	TGTGCCAGCAGTACACTAGCGGGAGTTGCCTACAATGAGCAGTTCTTC
TRBV21-1	TRBJ2-2	NA	NA	14	CASRSAANTGELFF	TGTGCCAGTCGCAGCGCCGCGAACACCGGGGAGCTGTTTTTT
TRBV10-3	TRBJ1-3	NA	NA	13	CAISGGGGNTIYF	TGTGCCATCAGTGGAGGGGGAGGAAACACCATATATTTT
TRBV4-2	TRBJ2-7	NA	TRBD2	17	CASSQEGTSGSSYEQYF	TGTGCCAGCAGCCAAGAGGGGACTAGCGGGAGCTCCTACGAGCAGTACTTC
TRBV5-5	TRBJ1-5	few	TRBD1	16	CASSLAAGGRDQPQHF	TGTGCCAGCAGCTTGGCCGCAGGGGGACGAGATCAGCCCCAGCATTTT
TRBV18	TRBJ2-2	NA	NA	15	CASSQLKGSGGELFF	TGTGCCAGCTCACAGCTGAAGGGGTCCGGCGGGGAGCTGTTTTTT
TRBV5-1	TRBJ1-4	NA	NA	15	CASSFRGVANEKLFF	TGCGCCAGCAGCTTCCGGGGGGTAGCTAATGAAAAACTGTTTTTT
TRBV4-3	TRBJ1-5	NA	TRBD1	19	CASSQDLGQGGIVDQPQHF	TGCGCCAGCAGCCAAGATTTGGGCCAGGGGGGAATTGTGGATCAGCCCCAGCATTTT
TRBV7-2	TRBJ1-2	few	NA	15	CASSLARGGNYGYTF	TGTGCCAGCAGCTTAGCGCGGGGCGGAAACTATGGCTACACCTTC
TRBV10-3	TRBJ2-3	NA	TRBD1	16	CATKGDSDGPTDTQYF	TGTGCCACCAAGGGGGACAGCGATGGACCCACAGATACGCAGTATTTT
TRBV18	TRBJ1-4	NA	NA	16	CASSPRTGSTAEKLFF	TGTGCCAGCTCACCCCGTACAGGGTCAACCGCTGAAAAACTGTTTTTT
TRBV5-1	TRBJ2-1	NA	TRBD2	14	CASSSLAGNNEQFF	TGCGCCAGCAGCTCACTAGCGGGGAACAATGAGCAGTTCTTC
TRBV6-1	TRBJ2-2	once	TRBD2	14	CASSELAGTGELFF	TGTGCCAGCAGTGAACTAGCGGGGACCGGGGAGCTGTTTTTT
TRBV9	TRBJ1-4	NA	NA	16	CASSVDPSTTNEKLFF	TGTGCCAGCAGCGTAGATCCATCTACAACTAATGAAAAACTGTTTTTT
TRBV7-2	TRBJ1-1	NA	NA	14	CASSLATLNTEAFF	TGTGCCAGCAGCTTAGCCACTTTGAACACTGAAGCTTTCTTT
TRBV5-1	TRBJ1-1	NA	NA	16	CASSLVSAATNTEAFF	TGCGCCAGCAGCTTGGTGAGTGCGGCAACGAACACTGAAGCTTTCTTT
TRBV11-1	TRBJ2-2	NA	NA	13	CASTILNTGELFF	TGTGCCAGCACCATACTAAACACCGGGGAGCTGTTTTTT
TRBV6-6	TRBJ1-1	NA	NA	16	CASIPPRDQGTTEAFF	TGTGCCAGCATACCCCCGCGAGACCAGGGGACGACTGAAGCTTTCTTT
TRBV12-3/TRBV12-4	TRBJ1-3	NA	NA	12	CASSLGGDTIYF	TGTGCCAGCAGTTTAGGGGGGGACACCATATATTTT
TRBV30	TRBJ1-3	once	TRBD1	15	CAWSMRGQVGNTIYF	TGTGCCTGGAGTATGAGGGGGCAAGTTGGAAACACCATATATTTT
TRBV7-7	TRBJ2-3	NA	NA	14	CASSLVGGSDTQYF	TGTGCCAGCAGCTTAGTTGGGGGCTCAGATACGCAGTATTTT
TRBV19	TRBJ1-5	few	NA	14	CASMGFGGTGPQHF	TGTGCCAGTATGGGTTTCGGGGGGACTGGGCCCCAGCATTTT
TRBV5-8	TRBJ1-5	NA	NA	15	CATQGGRAWNQPQHF	TGTGCCACCCAAGGCGGCAGGGCTTGGAATCAGCCCCAGCATTTT
TRBV19	TRBJ1-3	NA	NA	16	CASSIPGHRFGNTIYF	TGTGCCAGTAGTATACCGGGACATCGGTTTGGAAACACCATATATTTT